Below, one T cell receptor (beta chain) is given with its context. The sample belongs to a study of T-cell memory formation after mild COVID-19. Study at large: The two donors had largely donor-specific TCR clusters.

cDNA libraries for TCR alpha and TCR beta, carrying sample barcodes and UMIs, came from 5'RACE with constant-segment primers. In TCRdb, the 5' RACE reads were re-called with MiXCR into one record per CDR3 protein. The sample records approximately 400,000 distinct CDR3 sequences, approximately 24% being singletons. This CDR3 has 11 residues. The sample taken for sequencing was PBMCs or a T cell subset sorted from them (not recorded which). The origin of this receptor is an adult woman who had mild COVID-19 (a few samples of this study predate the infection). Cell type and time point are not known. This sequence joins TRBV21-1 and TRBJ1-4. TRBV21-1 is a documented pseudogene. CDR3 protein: CASRENEKLFF. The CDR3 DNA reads TGTGCCAGCCGCGAGAATGAAAAACTGTTTTTT.